A selection of T cell receptor beta chains follows, all from one sample in a study of identical twins. Using its own MiXCR run on the 5' RACE reads, TCRdb lists one record per CDR3 protein. Found here are around 200,000 distinct CDR3 sequences, around a tenth of them singletons; the top ten hold around 5.1%. The sequencing sample was made of memory (CD45RO+) T cells sorted from blood. These TCRs come from a woman in her late teens or twenties in good health. CDR3s include the opening cysteine and the closing phenylalanine or tryptophan. A row's size may be missing; if present it is once, few, many or a size class.

clone_size: many
v_call: TRBV5-1
j_call: TRBJ2-1
cdr3_aa: CASSPGLADEQFF

clone_size: .
v_call: TRBV7-8
j_call: TRBJ2-2
cdr3_aa: CASSPKDLPPGELFF

clone_size: many
v_call: TRBV18
j_call: TRBJ2-1
cdr3_aa: CASSPRKDNEQFF

clone_size: many
v_call: TRBV20-1
j_call: TRBJ1-3
cdr3_aa: CSARAGFYGNTIYF

clone_size: .
v_call: TRBV20-1
j_call: TRBJ2-1
cdr3_aa: CSAVPGASGGSNEQFF

clone_size: many
v_call: TRBV12-3/TRBV12-4
j_call: TRBJ2-5
cdr3_aa: CASRKRRTSGRTMYF

clone_size: few
v_call: TRBV20-1
j_call: TRBJ2-3
cdr3_aa: CSAGGQAYTDTQYF

clone_size: .
v_call: TRBV2
j_call: TRBJ1-1
cdr3_aa: CASSTDSYTEAFF

clone_size: few
v_call: TRBV6-2/TRBV6-3
j_call: TRBJ1-5
cdr3_aa: CASKRFNYQPQHF

clone_size: .
v_call: TRBV20-1
j_call: TRBJ1-2
cdr3_aa: CSLVLTSNYGYTF

clone_size: many
v_call: TRBV30
j_call: TRBJ2-3
cdr3_aa: CAWSWGDTQYF

clone_size: few
v_call: TRBV18
j_call: TRBJ1-5
cdr3_aa: CASVGQVNQPQHF

clone_size: .
v_call: TRBV7-8
j_call: TRBJ2-7
cdr3_aa: CASTIKAGVGAYEQYF

clone_size: few
v_call: TRBV10-3
j_call: TRBJ1-2
cdr3_aa: CAIRERGGRLNGYTF

clone_size: .
v_call: TRBV9
j_call: TRBJ2-5
cdr3_aa: CASSVAGGVGRETQYF

clone_size: many
v_call: TRBV18
j_call: TRBJ2-7
cdr3_aa: CASSRTGASYEQYF

clone_size: few
v_call: TRBV28
j_call: TRBJ1-1
cdr3_aa: CASSPAGTGVLGTEAFF

clone_size: .
v_call: TRBV3-1
j_call: TRBJ2-7
cdr3_aa: CASSQLYYEQYF

clone_size: many
v_call: TRBV29-1
j_call: TRBJ1-3
cdr3_aa: CSVTPVAGNTIYF

clone_size: few
v_call: TRBV6-1
j_call: TRBJ2-1
cdr3_aa: CASSGAGRAEQFF

clone_size: .
v_call: TRBV9
j_call: TRBJ1-5
cdr3_aa: CASSLDMAGRGYQPQHF

clone_size: few
v_call: TRBV7-9
j_call: TRBJ2-6
cdr3_aa: CASSLLFSGANVLTF

clone_size: few
v_call: TRBV30
j_call: TRBJ2-7
cdr3_aa: CAWSRDSGSEQYF

clone_size: few
v_call: TRBV4-3
j_call: TRBJ2-2
cdr3_aa: CASSASGRYTGELFF

clone_size: few
v_call: TRBV20-1
j_call: TRBJ2-1
cdr3_aa: CSARDLSGGHNEQFF

clone_size: many
v_call: TRBV9
j_call: TRBJ2-2
cdr3_aa: CASSGDGRNTGELFF

clone_size: .
v_call: TRBV3-1
j_call: TRBJ2-3
cdr3_aa: CASSQQEGTRQYF

clone_size: once
v_call: TRBV7-9
j_call: TRBJ1-1
cdr3_aa: CASSLETGKAFF

clone_size: many
v_call: TRBV12-3/TRBV12-4
j_call: TRBJ1-2
cdr3_aa: CASSLGQSGNYGYTF

clone_size: .
v_call: TRBV7-2
j_call: TRBJ2-7
cdr3_aa: CASSLGGLEQYF

clone_size: many
v_call: TRBV7-2
j_call: TRBJ1-4
cdr3_aa: CASSRGGAYNEKLFF

clone_size: many
v_call: TRBV10-2
j_call: TRBJ1-1
cdr3_aa: CASSEMMNTEAFF

clone_size: many
v_call: TRBV9
j_call: TRBJ1-2
cdr3_aa: CASSLDRAHYGYTF

clone_size: .
v_call: TRBV19
j_call: TRBJ2-1
cdr3_aa: CASSINTGGSGEQFF

clone_size: few
v_call: TRBV5-1
j_call: TRBJ2-3
cdr3_aa: CASSFSGSSTDTQYF

clone_size: few
v_call: TRBV10-2
j_call: TRBJ2-6
cdr3_aa: CATYLKSSGANVLTF

clone_size: .
v_call: TRBV19
j_call: TRBJ1-2
cdr3_aa: CATEGGRGYTF

clone_size: .
v_call: TRBV7-9
j_call: TRBJ2-5
cdr3_aa: CASSPPPAPTGETQYF

clone_size: many
v_call: TRBV7-9
j_call: TRBJ2-5
cdr3_aa: CASSHLRETQYF

clone_size: many
v_call: TRBV29-1
j_call: TRBJ2-2
cdr3_aa: CSGRTGRAGELFF

clone_size: many
v_call: TRBV12-3/TRBV12-4
j_call: TRBJ2-7
cdr3_aa: CASSPGGTGALREQYF

clone_size: many
v_call: TRBV18
j_call: TRBJ1-5
cdr3_aa: CASSPREGGDQPQHF

clone_size: .
v_call: TRBV7-2
j_call: TRBJ2-5
cdr3_aa: CASHGPVQETQYF

clone_size: few
v_call: TRBV4-2
j_call: TRBJ2-5
cdr3_aa: CASSQEGTVRETQYF

clone_size: .
v_call: TRBV5-1
j_call: TRBJ2-1
cdr3_aa: CASSLRTASNEQFF

clone_size: few
v_call: TRBV29-1
j_call: TRBJ2-3
cdr3_aa: CSVEGVQGESTDTQYF

clone_size: .
v_call: TRBV20-1
j_call: TRBJ2-7
cdr3_aa: CSARKDFLSYEQYF

clone_size: .
v_call: TRBV5-6
j_call: TRBJ1-2
cdr3_aa: CASSFRDSFYGYTF

clone_size: many
v_call: TRBV6-5
j_call: TRBJ1-3
cdr3_aa: CASSYSSRASGNTIYF

clone_size: many
v_call: TRBV7-2
j_call: TRBJ2-3
cdr3_aa: CASSFSGGYTDTQYF